This T cell receptor beta chain is from a study of blood T cells in healthy people across ages. J lost 1 base, V lost 5 bases, and 8 bases had no gene match. Germline V gene data show CDR1 as LGHNA and CDR2 as YNFKEQ. The CDR3 spans 16 residues. Sample-barcoded 5' priming and a J-beta primer mix drove a second PCR of about 6 to 12 cycles. TCRdb itself ran the 5' RACE reads through MiXCR, one entry per CDR3 protein. This table has 700,000 or so distinct CDR3 sequences, around 38% appearing once. Donor samples were obtained from healthy Caucasian individuals from Russia, aged about 6 to 90. This clonotype was sampled from a man older than 75 in good health. The V gene is TRBV4-2, the J gene TRBJ2-3; TRBD1 matches at 8 bases. The sequenced sample consisted of blood. The CDR3 is CASSYSTGAGTDTQYF. The CDR3 DNA sequence: TGTGCCAGCAGCTACTCGACAGGGGCGGGCACAGATACGCAGTATTTT.